This T cell receptor beta chain derives from a study of cytomegalovirus exposure and HLA in healthy donors. Clones were read by immunoSEQ multiplex PCR, and TCRdb kept only the in-frame ones, dropping some. Counted here are about 150,000 clones, about 86% occurring once; the ten biggest clones make up around 20%. Notes on this clone: No antigen is known for it.

Germline lookup yields CDR1 MNHEY and CDR2 SMNVEV (reference sequence). The CDR3 is made up of 16 amino acids. The V gene lost 3 bases and the J gene lost 0 bases, with 13 bases spanning the gap. General observations from the study: According to a later analysis, TCR clusters from the first cohort tended to co-occur in the 90 to 150 validation repertoires. Whilst most TCR sequences proved rare, a subset of public TCRs occurred across many donors.

Sequenced: PBMCs. This chain links TRBV27 with TRBJ2-3; possibly TRBD1 for D (6 bases). The receptor was derived from a man between 18 and 35 years old in good health and CMV-seropositive. CDR3 in amino acids: CASSFSGQYSTDTQYF. CDR3 sequence (DNA): TGTGCCAGCAGTTTCTCCGGACAGTACAGCACAGATACGCAGTATTTT.